What follows are 28 T cell receptor beta chains derived from one specimen sequenced in a study of CD8+CD57+ T cells in acquired aplastic anemia. Genomic DNA provided the template from which TCR beta VDJ and CDR3 profiles were obtained. TCRdb ran MiXCR on the reads and lists one entry per CDR3 protein. This sample has around 250,000 distinct CDR3 sequences, with approximately 55% found just once. Source material: sorted CD4+, CD8+, or CD8+CD57+ T cells (not recorded which) from PBMCs. These receptors originate from a human donor with severe aplastic anemia or a healthy control (not recorded which).

This clonotype showed up just a few times. The chain joins TRBV27 to TRBJ2-3, with D tentatively TRBD1 or TRBD2 (6 bases each). CDR1 and CDR2 from the germline V gene are MNHEY and SMNVEV (reference sequence). The CDR3 length is 14 residues. The V end lost 4 bases, the J end lost 6 bases, and 14 bases lay between the germline ends. CDR3 coding DNA: TGTGCCAGCAGTTGGGGGGCAGTGGCTGATACGCAGTATTTT. Its translation: CASSWGAVADTQYF.

This clonotype was recorded many times. The rearrangement uses TRBV5-1 and TRBJ2-1, with 9 bases aligning to TRBD2. The CDR3 contains 17 residues. V dropped 1 base and J dropped 7; count of bases not matched to a gene: 12. CDR1 and CDR2 (germline): SGHRS, YFSETQ. CDR3 in amino acids: CASSLWPAGGPRNEQFF. In DNA form, the CDR3 reads TGCGCCAGCAGCTTGTGGCCCGCGGGGGGGCCGAGGAATGAGCAGTTCTTC.

Comments on this clonotype: Because the CDR3 is missing its conserved closing phenylalanine or tryptophan, this is likely a read error. The limits of the CDR3 on the DNA are not certain, so only TCRdb's listed CDR3 is given. The CDR3 sequence is CASSISLSGTATI. The chain uses TRBV19 and TRBJ1-1; the DNA was not used to check the table's D call, TRBD1. The CDR3 adds up to 13 amino acids, both ends counted. Germline V gene data show CDR1 as LNHDA and CDR2 as SQIVND (reference sequence).

This chain uses TRBV18 with TRBJ1-1; weak D call: TRBD1 (6 bases). V lost 0 bases and J lost 0, with 11 bases in between. This CDR3 spans 16 amino acids. Germline-derived CDR1 and CDR2 are KGHSH and LQKENI. The CDR3 loop is CASSPPQGPMNTEAFF. In DNA, the CDR3 is TGTGCCAGCTCACCACCGCAGGGGCCGATGAACACTGAAGCTTTCTTT.

In the case of this clonotype: This likely comes from a read error, as the CDR3 has no conserved phenylalanine or tryptophan at its end. The chain recombines TRBV7-3 with TRBJ2-7; D gene uncertain. This CDR3 has 12 amino acids. Between the trimmed V and J ends, which lost 5 bases and 4 bases, there was a span of 9 bases. The germline V gene encodes CDR1 SGHTA and CDR2 FQGTGA. For the CDR3, the DNA is TGTGCCAGCAGCCCCCCTTCATACGAGCAGTACTTA. Translation gives CASSPPSYEQYL.

The chain employs TRBV29-1 and TRBJ2-3; D is perhaps TRBD2 (6 bases). Germline CDR1 reads SQVTM; CDR2 reads ANQGSEA. V was pared by 5 bases and J by 0 bases, with 9 bases between. The CDR3 contains 13 residues. CDR3 sequence reads: CSVRLASTDTQYF. The CDR3 nucleotides are TGCAGCGTTCGCCTAGCGAGCACAGATACGCAGTATTTT.

The rearrangement links TRBV7-9 to TRBJ1-3, with a possible D match to TRBD1 (5 bases). Trimming shortened V by 1 base and J by 0 bases, and 10 bases separated the two germline ends. Germline V gene data show CDR1 as SEHNR and CDR2 as FQNEAQ (reference sequence). This CDR3 has 16 residues. CDR3 bases: TGTGCCAGCAGCTTAGGGGGACGGAACTCTGGAAACACCATATATTTT. This codes for CASSLGGRNSGNTIYF. The full variable domain, with the rest looked up from reference TRBV7-9 and TRBJ1-3, is DTGVSQNPRHKITKRGQNVTFRCDPISEHNRLYWYRQTLGQGPEFLTYFQNEAQLEKSRLLSDRFSAERPKGSFSTLEIQRTEQGDSAMYLCASSLGGRNSGNTIYFGEGSWLTVV.

The count of this clonotype is one. The chain joins TRBV7-2 to TRBJ2-2; D remains ambiguous. The CDR3 runs to 15 residues. CDR1 is SGHTA and CDR2 is FQGNSA in the germline V gene. V was trimmed by 3 bases and J by 0 bases, leaving 8 bases between them. This CDR3 reads CASSLADANTGELFF. DNA for the CDR3: TGTGCCAGCAGCTTGGCAGACGCGAACACCGGGGAGCTGTTTTTT.

The chain carries TRBV5-1 and TRBJ2-7; D is possibly TRBD1 or TRBD2 (5 bases each). CDR1 and CDR2 (germline): SGHRS, YFSETQ. The CDR3 is 14 amino acids. V dropped 5 bases and J dropped 2 bases, with 14 bases sitting between them. The CDR3 protein is CASRTGTATYEQYF. As DNA, the CDR3 is TGCGCCAGCAGAACTGGGACCGCCACCTACGAGCAGTACTTC. Drawing the rest from reference TRBV5-1 and TRBJ2-7, the complete variable domain is KAGVTQTPRYLIKTRGQQVTLSCSPISGHRSVSWYQQTPGQGLQFLFEYFSETQRNKGNFPGRFSGRQFSNSRSEMNVSTLELGDSALYLCASRTGTATYEQYFGPGTRLTVT.

The gene calls are TRBV2 and TRBJ1-2; tentative D call: TRBD1 (6 bases). This CDR3 spans 17 amino acids. V was trimmed by 2 bases and J by 8 bases, leaving 24 bases between them. Germline V CDR1 and CDR2: SNHLY, FYNNEI. In DNA, the CDR3 is TGTGCCAGCAGTGAAACACGGGTTGGGGCAGGGGATCGCGGCTACACCTTC. Translating gives CASSETRVGAGDRGYTF.

The J gene is TRBJ1-1, the V gene TRBV14; D may be TRBD1 (5 bases). Germline V gene data show CDR1 as SGHDN and CDR2 as FVKESK. Trimming pared 4 bases from V and 0 bases from J, leaving 12 bases between. CDR3 length: 15 amino acids. The CDR3 bases are TGTGCCAGCAGCCCCCCAGGGACGGTGAACACTGAAGCTTTCTTT. Its translation is CASSPPGTVNTEAFF.

J is TRBJ1-2 and V is TRBV7-3, with D possibly being TRBD1 (6 bases). The germline V and J ends were trimmed by 4 bases and 4 bases, with 16 bases remaining between them. The CDR3 consists of 15 residues. Germline V gene sequence: CDR1 SGHTA, CDR2 FQGTGA. CDR3 sequence: CASSSYGRGPYGYTF. The DNA of the CDR3 is TGTGCCAGCAGCTCATATGGCAGGGGACCCTATGGCTACACCTTC.

The gene calls are TRBV6-5 and TRBJ2-5; the D call may be TRBD1 or TRBD2 (6 bases each). This CDR3 is built from 15 residues. The V and J ends lost 5 bases and 9 bases respectively, with 22 bases between them. Germline V gene sequence: CDR1 MNHEY, CDR2 SVGAGI. The CDR3 DNA sequence: TGTGCCAGCAGTGAATATGGGGGCGCGGGGCAGCCCCAGTACTTC. Translation: CASSEYGGAGQPQYF.

The chain recombines TRBV7-2 with TRBJ2-3, with D uncertain. Per the germline V gene, CDR1 is SGHTA and CDR2 is FQGNSA. V was pared by 2 bases and J by 2 bases, with 23 bases between. The CDR3 extends over 19 amino acids. CDR3 sequence reads: CASSLLLVGTTSSTDTQYF. CDR3 DNA: TGTGCCAGCAGCTTATTATTGGTAGGAACAACCTCCTCCACAGATACGCAGTATTTT. The full variable domain, rest sourced from reference TRBV7-2 and TRBJ2-3, is GAGVSQSPSNKVTEKGKDVELRCDPISGHTALYWYRQSLGQGLEFLIYFQGNSAPDKSGLPSDRFSAERTGGSVSTLTIQRTQQEDSAVYLCASSLLLVGTTSSTDTQYFGPGTRLTVL.

This clonotype occurred a few times. This chain connects TRBV24-1 to TRBJ2-7, with D perhaps matching TRBD1 or TRBD2 (6 bases each). There are 15 residues in the CDR3. With 3 bases removed from V and 2 bases from J, the gap between germline ends came to 13 bases. Germline V gene data show CDR1 as KGHDR and CDR2 as SFDVKD. The CDR3 here is CATSDRGERPYEQYF. The CDR3 DNA is TGTGCCACCAGTGATAGGGGGGAACGACCCTACGAGCAGTACTTC.

The chain employs TRBV7-9 and TRBJ2-5, with 11 bases lining up with TRBD2. Germline V gene data show CDR1 as SEHNR and CDR2 as FQNEAQ (reference sequence). The CDR3 has 18 amino acids. The junction had 13 bases not matched to a gene; V was cut back by 5 bases and J by 2 bases. CDR3 sequence reads: CASSDNPRGLAEQETQYF. The CDR3 DNA reads TGTGCCAGCAGCGACAACCCTCGGGGACTAGCGGAACAAGAGACCCAGTACTTC.

The genes are TRBV2 and TRBJ2-7; D could derive from TRBD1 or TRBD2 (5 bases each). The germline CDR1 and CDR2 sequences are SNHLY and FYNNEI. V dropped 3 bases and J dropped 3 bases, with 15 bases sitting between them. The CDR3 has 15 residues. In nucleotides, the CDR3 is TGTGCCAGCAGTGACCCCCAGGGACCAAACTACGAGCAGTACTTC. Its translation: CASSDPQGPNYEQYF.

The chain combines TRBV2 with TRBJ1-6; TRBD1 might be the D (6 bases). The V end was cut by 6 bases, the J end by 7 bases, with 16 bases between. Germline loops: CDR1 SNHLY, CDR2 FYNNEI. The CDR3 is 15 residues long. CDR3 bases: TGTGCCAGCAGCGCCCAAGACAGGCCAAATTCACCCCTCCACTTT. Translated, it gives CASSAQDRPNSPLHF.

V is TRBV6-8 and J is TRBJ2-5; TRBD1 aligns across 7 bases. J was trimmed by 1 base and V by 6 bases; bases with no gene match: 5. Germline CDR1 MNHGY, CDR2 SAAAGT. There are 14 residues in the CDR3. The CDR3 here is CASRLGDSQETQYF. The CDR3 DNA sequence: TGTGCCAGCAGACTTGGGGACAGCCAAGAGACCCAGTACTTC.

The chain joins TRBV2 to TRBJ2-1; 12 positions match TRBD1. V lost 4 bases to trimming and J lost 9 bases; unmatched junction nucleotides: 7. There are 15 residues in the CDR3. Germline V CDR1 and CDR2: SNHLY, FYNNEI. The CDR3 region is CASSVRDRGLGEQFF. As DNA, the CDR3 is TGTGCCAGCAGTGTCCGGGACAGGGGGCTCGGTGAGCAGTTCTTC.

This clonotype was seen many times. The V gene is TRBV5-8, the J gene TRBJ1-3; 7 bases are a match to TRBD1. The CDR3 runs 16 residues. CDR1 is SGHTS and CDR2 is YDEGEE in the germline V gene. V shed 4 bases and J 0 bases; nucleotides not matched to a gene: 7. The CDR3 coding sequence is TGTGCCAGCAGCCAAGCCGGGACAGCCTCTGGAAACACCATATATTTT. It translates to CASSQAGTASGNTIYF.

As for this clonotype: A much more abundant neighbour one base away suggests this may be a read error. The J gene is TRBJ2-1, the V gene TRBV7-2; tentative D call: TRBD2 (6 bases). Deletions cut 6 bases from V and 5 bases from J, with 11 bases between. Germline V gene lookup returns CDR1 SGHTA and CDR2 FQGNSA. The CDR3 runs to 13 residues. The DNA of the CDR3 is TGTGCCAGCAGAGGAGGGAGTGACAATGAGCAGTTCTTC. It translates to CASRGGSDNEQFF.

This clonotype was recorded only once. The chain combines TRBV24-1 with TRBJ2-3; maybe TRBD1 (6 bases). The CDR3 covers 13 residues. The V gene lost 7 bases and the J gene lost 0 bases, with 7 bases spanning the gap. Germline V gene lookup returns CDR1 KGHDR and CDR2 SFDVKD. The CDR3 bases are TGTGCCACCAGGGGGGCCAGCACAGATACGCAGTATTTT. Protein product: CATRGASTDTQYF.

This clonotype was picked up a small number of times. This sequence joins TRBV15 and TRBJ2-7; D is tentatively TRBD1 or TRBD2 (5 bases each). Germline V gene data show CDR1 as LNHNV and CDR2 as YYDKDF (reference sequence). This CDR3 has 16 amino acids. The ends were cut back, 0 bases at V and 5 bases at J, with 17 bases in the middle. CDR3 loop: CATSRDMGPGLDEQYF. CDR3 DNA: TGTGCCACCAGCAGAGATATGGGACCCGGGTTGGACGAGCAGTACTTC. The variable domain in full, completed from reference TRBV15 and TRBJ2-7, reads DAMVIQNPRYQVTQFGKPVTLSCSQTLNHNVMYWYQQKSSQAPKLLFHYYDKDFNNEADTPDNFQSRRPNTSFCFLDIRSPGLGDTAMYLCATSRDMGPGLDEQYFGPGTRLTVT.

The gene calls are TRBV7-9 and TRBJ2-7; D gene uncertain. From germline, CDR1 is SEHNR and CDR2 FQNEAQ (reference sequence). The V and J ends lost 5 bases and 2 bases respectively, with 10 bases between them. The CDR3 has 13 amino acids. The CDR3 DNA is TGTGCCAGCAGCCCGACGGTGACCTACGAGCAGTACTTC. This codes for CASSPTVTYEQYF. Looking up the rest from reference TRBV7-9 and TRBJ2-7 gives the full variable domain: DTGVSQNPRHKITKRGQNVTFRCDPISEHNRLYWYRQTLGQGPEFLTYFQNEAQLEKSRLLSDRFSAERPKGSFSTLEIQRTEQGDSAMYLCASSPTVTYEQYFGPGTRLTVT.

About this clonotype itself: One end of the junction is discordant with germline, which a read error may explain. J is TRBJ2-7 and V is TRBV5-1; 8 positions match TRBD2. The germline CDR1 and CDR2 sequences are SGHRS and YFSETQ. The CDR3 totals 15 residues. The CDR3 sequence is CASSLDPGGPYEQYF. CDR3 in DNA: TGCGCCAGCAGCTTGGATCCGGGAGGGCCCTATGAGCAGTACTTC.

This clonotype appeared a single time. J is TRBJ2-1 and V is TRBV7-8, with 11 nucleotides matching TRBD1. This CDR3 comprises 15 residues. Trimming at V came to 5 bases and at J to 6 bases, leaving 6 bases not matched to a gene. Per germline, CDR1 SGHVS and CDR2 FQNEAQ. Here the CDR3 DNA reads TGTGCCAGCAGCAAGGGACAGGGGGTCGGCAATGAGCAGTTCTTC. Its translation: CASSKGQGVGNEQFF.

The chain uses TRBV15 and TRBJ1-6; D gene unclear. Trimming left V 3 bases short and J 8 bases short, with 8 bases between. This CDR3 is built from 13 residues. Per germline, CDR1 LNHNV and CDR2 YYDKDF (reference sequence). The CDR3 region has the DNA TGTGCCACCAGCAGCTTAGACGATTCACCCCTCCACTTT. Residues: CATSSLDDSPLHF.